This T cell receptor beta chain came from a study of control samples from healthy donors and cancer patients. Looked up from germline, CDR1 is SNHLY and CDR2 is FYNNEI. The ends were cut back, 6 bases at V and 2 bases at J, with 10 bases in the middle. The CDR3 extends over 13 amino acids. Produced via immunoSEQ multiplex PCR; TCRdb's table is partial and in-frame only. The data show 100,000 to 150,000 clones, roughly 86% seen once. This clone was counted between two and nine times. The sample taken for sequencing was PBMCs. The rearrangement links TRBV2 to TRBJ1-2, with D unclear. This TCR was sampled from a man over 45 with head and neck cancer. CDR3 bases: TGTGCCAGCAGGATGGACGGGAACTATGGCTACACCTTC. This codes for CASRMDGNYGYTF. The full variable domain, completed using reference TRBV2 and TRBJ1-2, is EPEVTQTPSHQVTQMGQEVILRCVPISNHLYFYWYRQILGQKVEFLVSFYNNEISEKSEIFDDQFSVERPDGSNFTLKIRSTKLEDSAMYFCASRMDGNYGYTFGSGTRLTVV.